One and the same sample provided the 19 T cell receptor beta chains below, sequenced in a study of cytomegalovirus exposure and HLA in healthy donors. With 60 Vbeta and 13 Jbeta primers, the PCR was carried out. The table came from immunoSEQ multiplex PCR; TCRdb's copy has only in-frame clones and leaves some out. The table lists more than 95,000 clones, about 68% of them singletons. Sequences were obtained from PBMCs. The source is a woman in her thirties or forties in good health and CMV-seropositive.

The V and J genes are TRBV19 and TRBJ1-2; D gene unclear. The V and J ends lost 2 bases and 4 bases respectively, with 11 bases between them. CDR1 and CDR2 (germline): LNHDA, SQIVND (reference sequence). This CDR3 contains 14 residues. CDR3 region: CASSISAGLYGYTF. Written as DNA, the CDR3 is TGTGCCAGTAGTATATCGGCAGGACTCTATGGCTACACCTTC.

The chain joins TRBV11-2 to TRBJ2-1; D possibly corresponds to TRBD1 (5 bases). Trimming removed 9 bases from V and 3 bases from J, with 15 bases in between. The CDR3 sequence is 14 residues long. Germline V gives CDR1 SGHAT, CDR2 FQNNGV. Written as DNA, the CDR3 is TGTGCCAGTTCTAAAGACAGCCTCTACAATGAGCAGTTCTTC. As protein: CASSKDSLYNEQFF.

The chain combines TRBV2 with TRBJ2-3, with 8 nucleotides matching TRBD2. Germline CDR1 and CDR2: SNHLY and FYNNEI. This CDR3 is built from 15 residues. J was trimmed by 1 base and V by 6 bases; bases with no gene match: 6. The CDR3 is CASSREGQGTDTQYF. Written as DNA, the CDR3 is TGTGCCAGCAGCCGGGAGGGACAAGGCACAGATACGCAGTATTTT.

The rearrangement joins TRBV6-1 to TRBJ1-2, with a tentative D call TRBD1 (6 bases). Trimming removed 3 bases from V and 4 bases from J, with 9 bases in between. The length of the CDR3 is 13 residues. From germline, CDR1 is MNHNS and CDR2 SASEGT. The CDR3 spells CASSEGASYGYTF. Written as DNA, the CDR3 is TGTGCCAGCAGTGAGGGGGCTTCCTATGGCTACACCTTC.

The chain has TRBV16 and TRBJ1-5; weak D call: TRBD1 (5 bases). Per germline, CDR1 KGHSY and CDR2 FQNENV. Trimming stripped 3 bases from V and 5 bases from J, with 8 bases between. This CDR3 region has 13 residues. As DNA, the CDR3 is TGTGCCAGCAGCCAGGGGGGAGATCAGCCCCAGCATTTT. It encodes CASSQGGDQPQHF. Using reference TRBV16 and TRBJ1-5 for the parts outside the CDR3, the full variable domain is GEEVAQTPKHLVRGEGQKAKLYCAPIKGHSYVFWYQQVLKNEFKFLISFQNENVFDETGMPKERFSAKCLPNSPCSLEIQATKLEDSAVYFCASSQGGDQPQHFGDGTRLSIL.

The chain combines TRBV7-6 with TRBJ2-3, with 8 nucleotides matching TRBD2. The CDR3 totals 18 residues. The V gene's germline CDR1 is SGHVS and CDR2 FNYEAQ. V shed 0 bases, J shed 2 bases, and the junction held 10 bases outside the gene matches. The CDR3 loop reads CASSLASFGTRVTDTQYF. CDR3 coding DNA: TGTGCCAGCAGCTTAGCGAGTTTTGGGACTAGGGTCACAGATACGCAGTATTTT.

This rearrangement joins TRBV5-4 to TRBJ2-2; TRBD2 agrees at 9 bases. V lost 4 bases to trimming and J lost 1 base; unmatched junction nucleotides: 5. This CDR3 comprises 16 residues. CDR1 and CDR2 (germline): SGHNT, YYREEE (reference sequence). The CDR3 DNA follows: TGTGCCAGCAGCCCTCTAGCGGGATGGAACACCGGGGAGCTGTTTTTT. This translates into CASSPLAGWNTGELFF.

This clone was found once. V gene TRBV28 combines with J gene TRBJ2-3; 9 bases agree with TRBD1. The junction had 7 bases not matched to a gene; V was cut back by 6 bases and J by 9 bases. The CDR3 has 13 residues. In germline, CDR1 is MDHEN, CDR2 SYDVKM. The CDR3 nucleotides are TGTGCCAGCAGAAGAACAGGGGGCGGGACGCAGTATTTT. Translating gives CASRRTGGGTQYF.

This clone was found a few times. The chain couples TRBV25-1 to TRBJ2-3; the D gene is possibly TRBD1 (5 bases). This CDR3 has 14 residues. V was shortened by 3 bases and J by 3 bases, with 10 bases between the two germline ends. The germline V gene has CDR1 MGHDK and CDR2 SYGVNS. The CDR3 region is CASSEGRVTDTQYF. CDR3 coding DNA: TGTGCCAGCAGTGAGGGCAGGGTGACAGATACGCAGTATTTT. Combining the CDR3 with reference TRBV25-1 and TRBJ2-3 gives the whole variable domain EADIYQTPRYLVIGTGKKITLECSQTMGHDKMYWYQQDPGMELHLIHYSYGVNSTEKGDLSSESTVSRIRTEHFPLTLESARPSHTSQYLCASSEGRVTDTQYFGPGTRLTVL.

This clone was detected only a few times. The chain uses TRBV27 and TRBJ2-7, with 7 bases aligning to TRBD2. With 6 bases clipped from V and 0 bases from J, the junction kept 14 bases outside the gene matches. Germline-derived CDR1 and CDR2 are MNHEY and SMNVEV (reference sequence). The length of the CDR3 is 17 residues. The CDR3 DNA reads as TGTGCCAGCAGCCTTAGGGCGGGGGACCATAGCTCCTACGAGCAGTACTTC. Translated: CASSLRAGDHSSYEQYF.

The chain carries TRBV7-3 and TRBJ1-2; 7 nucleotides agree with TRBD1. The CDR3 has 13 amino acids. Looked up from germline, CDR1 is SGHTA and CDR2 is FQGTGA. J was trimmed by 7 bases and V by 5 bases; bases with no gene match: 7. This chain's CDR3 is CASSLNPGGGYTF. As DNA, the CDR3 is TGTGCCAGCAGCCTAAACCCAGGGGGTGGCTACACCTTC.

This sequence joins TRBV25-1 and TRBJ1-1; D is uncertain. V was clipped by 6 bases and J by 7 bases, with 18 bases between them. Germline CDR1 reads MGHDK; CDR2 reads SYGVNS. The CDR3 length is 14 residues. The DNA of the CDR3 is TGTGCCAGCAGCGACACCCTTCCTGGGAGTGAAGCTTTCTTT. Its protein product is CASSDTLPGSEAFF.

J is TRBJ1-1 and V is TRBV19, with TRBD1 matching over 7 bases. The J segment lost 0 bases and the V segment lost 8 bases, leaving 9 bases of the junction unmatched. The V gene's germline CDR1 is LNHDA and CDR2 SQIVND (reference sequence). The length of the CDR3 is 15 residues. CDR3 nucleotides: TGTGCCAGTCCCCCGTTGGGACAGATGAACACTGAAGCTTTCTTT. Its protein product is CASPPLGQMNTEAFF.

This clone has more than one count but fewer than ten. The rearrangement uses TRBV4-3 and TRBJ1-2; D perhaps matches TRBD1 (6 bases). CDR1 and CDR2 (germline): LGHNA, YSLEER. The CDR3 runs to 15 residues. The V gene lost 0 bases and the J gene lost 6 bases, with 14 bases spanning the gap. The CDR3 reads CASSQDVMDSHGYTF. Here the CDR3 DNA reads TGCGCCAGCAGCCAAGATGTCATGGACAGCCATGGCTACACCTTC.

The chain is built from TRBV2 and TRBJ2-5; D is possibly TRBD1 (6 bases). The V and J ends lost 0 bases and 7 bases respectively, with 18 bases between them. The CDR3 is 16 residues long. Germline V lookup: CDR1 SNHLY, CDR2 FYNNEI. The CDR3 coding sequence is TGTGCCAGCAGTGAAGCGCTTCCTGACAGAGGGGGGACCCAGTACTTC. Translating gives CASSEALPDRGGTQYF. The full variable domain, in which reference TRBV2 and TRBJ2-5 provide the parts outside the CDR3, is EPEVTQTPSHQVTQMGQEVILRCVPISNHLYFYWYRQILGQKVEFLVSFYNNEISEKSEIFDDQFSVERPDGSNFTLKIRSTKLEDSAMYFCASSEALPDRGGTQYFGPGTRLLVL.

The rearrangement joins TRBV19 to TRBJ2-1, with D tentatively TRBD2 (6 bases). V was clipped by 4 bases and J by 1 base, with 11 bases between them. The CDR3 length is 15 residues. CDR1 and CDR2 (germline): LNHDA, SQIVND (reference sequence). DNA for the CDR3: TGTGCCAGTAGTAGCCGGGGGACTTCCTACAATGAGCAGTTCTTC. Translated: CASSSRGTSYNEQFF.

This chain uses TRBV12-5 with TRBJ2-3; 11 bases are shared with TRBD2. The CDR3 sequence is 17 residues long. V trimming: 10 bases; J trimming: 6 bases; junction bases outside the gene matches: 18. The V gene's germline CDR1 is LGHNT and CDR2 FRNRAP. The CDR3 nucleotides read TGTGCTAATCTGTCCGGGACTAGCGGATCCCCATTCGATACGCAGTATTTT. Translated, it gives CANLSGTSGSPFDTQYF. Filled out from reference TRBV12-5 and TRBJ2-3, the complete variable domain reads DARVTQTPRHKVTEMGQEVTMRCQPILGHNTVFWYRQTMMQGLELLAYFRNRAPLDDSGMPKDRFSAEMPDATLATLKIQPSEPRDSAVYFCANLSGTSGSPFDTQYFGPGTRLTVL.

The chain carries TRBV30 and TRBJ1-1; no firm D call. V was trimmed by 0 bases and J by 4 bases, leaving 9 bases between them. This CDR3 contains 13 residues. CDR1 and CDR2 (germline): GTSNPN, SVGIG (reference sequence). For the CDR3, the DNA is TGTGCCTGGAGTGTTCTTACTGGCACTGAAGCTTTCTTT. It translates to CAWSVLTGTEAFF.

The chain employs TRBV5-1 and TRBJ2-3, with 8 nucleotides matching TRBD1. Unmatched junction bases numbered 12, after V lost 3 bases and J lost 0 bases. The CDR3 is 18 residues long. Germline loops: CDR1 SGHRS, CDR2 YFSETQ. CDR3 nucleotides: TGCGCCAGCAGCTGGCCCTTAGACAGGGGTCCTAGCACAGATACGCAGTATTTT. This translates into CASSWPLDRGPSTDTQYF.